These T cell receptor beta chains were read from a single sample in a study of CD8 T cells in ankylosing spondylitis. TCRdb called the 5' RACE reads again in MiXCR, with one record for every CDR3 protein. The sample has 150,000 to 200,000 distinct CDR3 sequences; around a tenth are singletons. Sequencing input: blood, either unsorted or a sorted T cell fraction (not recorded which). The receptor source for this set is a male donor with ankylosing spondylitis or in good health (not recorded which). Both conserved end residues are part of each CDR3. The D gene is left open where the match is weak. For some rows the clone size is stated as once, few or many, or as a class when expanded; others skip it.

D	J	size	V	DNA	CDR3
TRBD2	TRBJ2-2	many	TRBV10-3	TGTGCCATCAGACCAAGCGGGAGGGACACCGGGGAGCTGTTTTTT	CAIRPSGRDTGELFF
-	TRBJ1-6	-	TRBV7-8	TGTGCCAGCAGTCACGACAGTATCTCCTATAATTCACCCCTCCACTTT	CASSHDSISYNSPLHF
-	TRBJ2-5	many	TRBV10-3	TGTGCCATCAGTGATGGGCGGTTGCAAGAGACCCAGTACTTC	CAISDGRLQETQYF
-	TRBJ2-5	many	TRBV20-1	TGCAGTGCTAGAGGTGTGGCGGGGCGCCAAGAGACCCAGTACTTC	CSARGVAGRQETQYF
-	TRBJ2-7	many	TRBV2	TGTGCCAGCAGTGAATGGGGGCAGAACGTTTACGAGCAGTACTTC	CASSEWGQNVYEQYF
TRBD1	TRBJ1-5	few	TRBV6-2/TRBV6-3	TGTGCCAGCGCTAAAGACAGGGGAAGCAATCAGCCCCAGCATTTT	CASAKDRGSNQPQHF
TRBD2	TRBJ2-3	few	TRBV5-1	TGCGCCAGCAGCGGCAGCCGGACTAGCGGGATTACCACAGATACGCAGTATTTT	CASSGSRTSGITTDTQYF
-	TRBJ2-1	many	TRBV5-1	TGCGCCAGCAGCTTGTGGGGGACAGAGCAGTTCTTC	CASSLWGTEQFF
-	TRBJ1-1	many	TRBV5-1	TGCGCCAGCGGTGTCGGGCAGGCGGTAGGAAACACTGAAGCTTTCTTT	CASGVGQAVGNTEAFF
-	TRBJ2-3	-	TRBV5-4	TGTGCCAGCAGCTTGGGGATCTTGGGGGAGTATTTC	CASSLGILGEYF
TRBD1	TRBJ2-6	-	TRBV18	TGTGCCAGCTCACCCAGGCCAGGGGGCGCTGGGGCCAACGTCCTGACTTTC	CASSPRPGGAGANVLTF
-	TRBJ2-5	many	TRBV20-1	TGCAGTGCACAGACGGGGCGGTTCCAAGAGACCCAGTACTTC	CSAQTGRFQETQYF
-	TRBJ2-2	-	TRBV7-9	TGTGCCAGCAGAATTTTTTTTGGAATCGGAGACGCCGGGGAGCTGTTTTTT	CASRIFFGIGDAGELFF
-	TRBJ2-2	many	TRBV9	TGTGCCAGCAGCGCGGACCCGAACACCGGGGAGCTGTTTTTT	CASSADPNTGELFF
-	TRBJ1-4	many	TRBV20-1	TGCAGTACTTATAGAGGGGGAAGGTCTAATGAAAAACTGTTTTTT	CSTYRGGRSNEKLFF